The 19 T cell receptor beta chains reported below all come from one sample, sequenced in a study of Ad26.COV2.S vaccination and SARS-CoV-2 variants. This table comes from immunoSEQ multiplex PCR, and its TCRdb copy is limited to in-frame clones, with some not included. In the table there are some 410,000 clones, approximately 92% of which are singletons. Treatment reported: 15 to 20 received Ad26.COV2.S at low or high dose, single or two shots; roughly five received placebo; per-sample allocation not given. Collection of samples fell on day 63 after the first vaccine or placebo injection. The sample in question was peripheral blood, obtained in a trial of Ad26.COV2.S vaccine versus placebo. All receptors come from a person between 18 and 59 years old who received the Ad26.COV2.S COVID-19 vaccine or a placebo.

V gene TRBV19 combines with J gene TRBJ1-5; D call uncertain. The V gene lost 3 bases and the J gene lost 0 bases, with 6 bases spanning the gap. CDR3 length equals 14 residues. Germline values: CDR1 LNHDA, CDR2 SQIVND (reference sequence). The CDR3 is CASSISHSNQPQHF. CDR3 sequence (DNA): TGTGCCAGTAGTATCAGTCATAGCAATCAGCCCCAGCATTTT.

This clone was recorded a few times. In DNA, the CDR3 is TGTGCCAGCAGTTACGCAGCGGGGGAATCCTACGAGCAGTACTTC. This translates into CASSYAAGESYEQYF. The rearrangement links TRBV6-6 to TRBJ2-7; TRBD2 matches at 8 bases. Germline CDR1 reads MNHNY; CDR2 reads SVGAGI (reference sequence). CDR3 size: 15 residues. Trimming at V came to 2 bases and at J to 1 base, leaving 4 bases not matched to a gene.

V is TRBV15 and J is TRBJ2-3, with 12 bases lining up with TRBD2. V was clipped by 1 base and J by 0 bases; unmatched bases: 2. Germline CDR1 is LNHNV and CDR2 is YYDKDF (reference sequence). The CDR3 contains 17 residues. The CDR3 region has the DNA TGTGCCACCAGCAGAGCCGGGACTAGCGGGAGCACAGATACGCAGTATTTT. This sequence encodes CATSRAGTSGSTDTQYF.

V and J are TRBV6-5 and TRBJ1-2, with D uncertain. This CDR3 spans 14 amino acids. Germline values: CDR1 MNHEY, CDR2 SVGAGI. The ends were cut back, 6 bases at V and 2 bases at J, with 13 bases in the middle. CDR3 loop: CASRARIMNYGYTF. CDR3 sequence (DNA): TGTGCCAGCAGAGCTAGAATAATGAACTATGGCTACACCTTC.

The rearrangement joins TRBV5-6 to TRBJ1-2; 9 bases line up with TRBD1. Per germline, CDR1 SGHDT and CDR2 YYEEEE. The CDR3 length is 18 residues. V shed 4 bases, J shed 2 bases, and the junction held 15 bases outside the gene matches. CDR3 sequence (DNA): TGTGCCAGCAGCCATCTTAGTTACCCGACAGGGGGGAACTATGGCTACACCTTC. Residues: CASSHLSYPTGGNYGYTF.

Concerning this clone itself: A junction boundary mismatches the germline segment, possibly from a read error. The rearrangement joins TRBV28 to TRBJ2-7; D is tentatively TRBD1 or TRBD2 (5 bases each). Germline lookup yields CDR1 MDHEN and CDR2 SYDVKM. The CDR3 has 14 residues. The CDR3 DNA follows: TGTGCCACCAGTGATAAGGGGCGGGCCTACGAGCAGTACTTC. As protein: CATSDKGRAYEQYF.

The chain is built from TRBV7-2 and TRBJ2-7, with D possibly being TRBD1 (5 bases). Trimming pared 0 bases from V and 2 bases from J, leaving 8 bases between. This CDR3 is 14 amino acids long. CDR1 and CDR2 from the germline V gene are SGHTA and FQGNSA. DNA for the CDR3: TGTGCCAGCAGCTTAGCCAGGGCGACCTACGAGCAGTACTTC. Translation: CASSLARATYEQYF.

The V call is TRBV6-4, the J call TRBJ2-7; D remains unclear. There are 12 residues in the CDR3. Germline CDR1 and CDR2: MRHNA and SNTAGT. The V and J ends lost 7 bases and 3 bases respectively, with 10 bases between them. CDR3 loop: CASTGPGYEQYF. The CDR3, as DNA: TGTGCCAGCACGGGCCCGGGCTACGAGCAGTACTTC.

As to this clone: A read error may produce the germline difference seen at one junction end. The chain links TRBV18 to TRBJ2-7; D uncertain. Per germline, CDR1 KGHSH and CDR2 LQKENI. The CDR3 has 13 amino acids. CDR3 sequence (DNA): TGTACCAGCTCACCTCTTACAGTAGCCGAGCAGTACTTC. Its protein is CTSSPLTVAEQYF.

The chain links TRBV9 to TRBJ2-7, with 8 nucleotides matching TRBD1. Germline assignment: CDR1 SGDLS and CDR2 YYNGEE. V shed 0 bases, J shed 6 bases, and the junction held 8 bases outside the gene matches. CDR3 length: 15 residues. The CDR3 sequence is CASSVDGGQGSEQYF. In nucleotides, the CDR3 is TGTGCCAGCAGCGTAGATGGTGGACAGGGTAGCGAGCAGTACTTC.

The chain joins TRBV18 to TRBJ1-3; TRBD1 might be the D (6 bases). The CDR3 has 16 residues. CDR1 and CDR2 (germline): KGHSH, LQKENI. The germline V and J ends were trimmed by 3 bases and 0 bases, with 12 bases remaining between them. CDR3 coding DNA: TGTGCCAGCTCACCGGACAGCCGAGCCTCTGGAAACACCATATATTTT. Encoded protein: CASSPDSRASGNTIYF.

The chain combines TRBV6-2 or TRBV6-3 with TRBJ2-5; 8 bases are a match to TRBD1. J lost 5 bases, V lost 2 bases, and 7 bases had no gene match. CDR1 is MNHEY and CDR2 is SVGEGT in the germline V gene. CDR3 size: 15 residues. This chain's CDR3 is CASSYGSGGVETQYF. CDR3 in DNA: TGTGCCAGCAGTTACGGGTCAGGGGGCGTGGAGACCCAGTACTTC.

The J gene is TRBJ1-6, the V gene TRBV6-4; perhaps TRBD1 as D (5 bases). The CDR3 runs to 13 residues. The V end was cut by 8 bases, the J end by 9 bases, with 14 bases between. The germline V gene has CDR1 MRHNA and CDR2 SNTAGT. CDR3 DNA sequence: TGTGCCAGCGCTAACAGGCCTTCTTCACCCCTCCACTTT. The encoded protein is CASANRPSSPLHF.

The CDR3 sequence: CASSLGTGLFEQYF. The DNA for the CDR3 is TGTGCCAGCAGCTTAGGGACAGGGTTGTTCGAGCAGTACTTC. The V call is TRBV7-2, the J call TRBJ2-7, with 8 bases fitting TRBD1. The CDR3 has 14 amino acids. CDR1 is SGHTA and CDR2 is FQGNSA in the germline V gene. Germline trimming cut 1 base from V and 6 bases from J; bases unmatched to any gene: 5.

This clone was seen just once. The rearrangement links TRBV27 to TRBJ2-2; a weak D match, TRBD2 (7 bases). The CDR3 spans 14 residues. Germline V gene lookup returns CDR1 MNHEY and CDR2 SMNVEV (reference sequence). Deletions cut 6 bases from V and 7 bases from J, with 15 bases between. The CDR3 loop reads CASRRTGGDGELFF. DNA of the CDR3: TGTGCCAGCAGACGAACGGGGGGCGACGGGGAGCTGTTTTTT.

The CDR3 spells CSASFGPEAFF. The CDR3 region has the DNA TGCAGTGCGTCTTTCGGGCCTGAAGCTTTCTTT. The J gene is TRBJ1-1, the V gene TRBV20-1; D is ambiguous. V lost 6 bases and J 6 bases, leaving 11 bases between the germline ends. Germline V gene lookup returns CDR1 DFQATT and CDR2 SNEGSKA (reference sequence). The CDR3 runs to 11 residues.

The chain links TRBV10-3 to TRBJ1-5; possibly TRBD1 for D (5 bases). The CDR3 runs 16 residues. Germline V lookup: CDR1 ENHRY, CDR2 SYGVKD. Trimming shortened V by 0 bases and J by 0 bases, and 9 bases separated the two germline ends. The CDR3 sequence is CAISESWGTSNQPQHF. The CDR3 DNA reads TGTGCCATCAGTGAGTCATGGGGGACTAGCAATCAGCCCCAGCATTTT.

The sample holds a few counts of this clone. The V gene is TRBV6-2 or TRBV6-3, the J gene TRBJ1-1, with 11 bases that match TRBD1. V lost 2 bases and J lost 11; bases outside the gene matches: 13. This CDR3 has 16 amino acids. CDR1 is MNHEY and CDR2 is SVGEGT in the germline V gene. CDR3 amino acids: CASSYQDYGQGAVAFF. The DNA for the CDR3 is TGTGCCAGCAGTTACCAAGATTACGGACAGGGGGCTGTGGCTTTCTTT.

V gene TRBV6-2 or TRBV6-3 combines with J gene TRBJ1-4; 10 nucleotides agree with TRBD1. Germline V gene sequence: CDR1 MNHEY, CDR2 SVGEGT. The CDR3 loop spans 16 amino acids. Trimming at V came to 5 bases and at J to 0 bases, leaving 3 bases not matched to a gene. This CDR3 is CASSRQGAATNEKLFF. The CDR3 nucleotides read TGTGCCAGCAGTCGACAGGGGGCCGCAACTAATGAAAAACTGTTTTTT.